The 32 T cell receptor beta chains below were found in one sample sequenced in a study of CD8+CD57+ T cells in acquired aplastic anemia. Researchers used genomic DNA as the template to profile TCR beta VDJ and CDR3. One entry per CDR3 protein results from TCRdb running MiXCR on the reads. The sample holds approximately 200,000 distinct CDR3 sequences, around 49% seen once. Flow cytometry had shown expanded CD8+CD57+ cells in the patients chosen for sequencing. The sequenced sample was sorted CD4+, CD8+, or CD8+CD57+ T cells (not recorded which) from PBMCs. The receptors come from a human donor with aplastic anemia.

The chain employs TRBV10-3 and TRBJ1-5; 7 bases match TRBD1. Germline CDR1 is ENHRY and CDR2 is SYGVKD. The CDR3 runs to 17 residues. Unmatched junction bases numbered 14, after V lost 6 bases and J lost 3 bases. CDR3 region: CAISERRSGTVNQPQHF. CDR3 nucleotides: TGTGCCATCAGCGAGCGTAGATCCGGGACAGTCAATCAGCCCCAGCATTTT.

This clonotype was found many times. The CDR3 protein is CATSRGGEYTDTQYF. The CDR3 DNA reads TGTGCCACCAGCAGAGGAGGGGAATACACAGATACGCAGTATTTT. J is TRBJ2-3 and V is TRBV15, with D possibly called TRBD1 or TRBD2 (5 bases each). Germline V gene data show CDR1 as LNHNV and CDR2 as YYDKDF (reference sequence). Deletions cut 1 base from V and 2 bases from J, with 10 bases between. This CDR3 has 15 residues.

This clonotype was seen repeatedly, ten times or more. The genes are TRBV11-2 and TRBJ2-7; 9 bases fit TRBD1. The CDR3 has 14 amino acids. V dropped 3 bases and J dropped 6; count of bases not matched to a gene: 6. The germline CDR1 and CDR2 sequences are SGHAT and FQNNGV. The DNA of the CDR3 is TGTGCCAGCAGCTTGGGGACAGGGCTGAGCGAGCAGTACTTC. It yields the protein CASSLGTGLSEQYF.

This clonotype was observed a few times. The DNA for the CDR3 is TGCGCCAGCAGCTTGCCACTCGACAGGGAAACTGAAGCTTTCTTT. It translates to CASSLPLDRETEAFF. The rearrangement uses TRBV5-1 and TRBJ1-1, with 7 bases matching TRBD1. Unmatched junction bases numbered 8, after V lost 1 base and J lost 5 bases. Germline assignment: CDR1 SGHRS and CDR2 YFSETQ. The CDR3 covers 15 residues.

The rearrangement joins TRBV12-3 or TRBV12-4 to TRBJ2-7, with D perhaps TRBD1 or TRBD2 (5 bases each). V dropped 8 bases and J dropped 1 base, with 9 bases sitting between them. CDR3 length: 12 amino acids. CDR3 sequence (DNA): TGTGCCAGCCGGGACGAATCCTACGAGCAGTACTTC. Amino acid sequence: CASRDESYEQYF.

This clonotype occurred many times. V usage is TRBV2 and J usage is TRBJ1-2, with D possibly matching TRBD1 (6 bases). This CDR3 spans 14 amino acids. Per the germline V gene, CDR1 is SNHLY and CDR2 is FYNNEI. V lost 3 bases, J lost 6 bases, and 14 bases lay in between. The CDR3 reads CASSDRKGGNGYTF. CDR3 DNA: TGTGCCAGCAGTGATAGAAAGGGGGGCAATGGCTACACCTTC.

This clonotype was observed a handful of times. The rearrangement uses TRBV30 and TRBJ1-6; D possibly corresponds to TRBD1 (5 bases). CDR1 and CDR2 (germline): GTSNPN, SVGIG (reference sequence). There are 13 residues in the CDR3. V dropped 4 bases and J dropped 7 bases, with 11 bases sitting between them. The CDR3 nucleotides are TGTGCCTGGACTAGGGGTCGGAATTCACCCCTCCACTTT. Translated: CAWTRGRNSPLHF.

The V gene is TRBV5-1, the J gene TRBJ1-2, with TRBD1 matching over 7 bases. The germline V gene encodes CDR1 SGHRS and CDR2 YFSETQ. The CDR3 covers 14 residues. The V segment lost 5 bases and the J segment 6 bases; nucleotides outside the gene matches: 10. The CDR3: CASRPKDRPDGYTF. The CDR3 DNA sequence: TGCGCCAGCAGACCGAAGGACAGGCCCGATGGCTACACCTTC.

This clonotype was counted many times. The rearrangement uses TRBV19 and TRBJ1-6, with no clear D. From germline, CDR1 is LNHDA and CDR2 SQIVND (reference sequence). Trimming removed 8 bases at V and 5 bases at J, with 13 bases between. The CDR3 runs 14 residues. This chain's CDR3 is CASQDGSNNSPLHF. The CDR3 DNA reads TGTGCCAGTCAGGACGGTTCCAATAATTCACCCCTCCACTTT.

Only a few counts were recorded for this clonotype. Just one base apart from a much larger clone, this may be a read error. The V and J genes are TRBV19 and TRBJ1-6; 12 bases fit TRBD1. The CDR3 spans 15 residues. Per the germline V gene, CDR1 is LNHDA and CDR2 is SQIVND (reference sequence). V gave up 10 bases and J gave up 15 bases; unmatched junction bases: 16. The chain's CDR3 is CATSQQGQGARLLHF. The CDR3 nucleotides read TGTGCCACCTCACAGCAGGGACAGGGGGCAAGGCTCCTCCACTTT.

The gene calls are TRBV10-3 and TRBJ1-2; TRBD1 aligns across 9 bases. Germline V gene sequence: CDR1 ENHRY, CDR2 SYGVKD. This CDR3 is 15 amino acids long. Trimming at V came to 6 bases and at J to 8 bases, leaving 13 bases not matched to a gene. The CDR3 loop reads CAIRPWDREAEGYTF. The CDR3 DNA reads TGTGCCATCAGGCCCTGGGACAGGGAAGCGGAAGGCTACACCTTC.

The V call is TRBV9, the J call TRBJ2-7; D tentatively fits TRBD1 or TRBD2 (5 bases each). The ends were cut back, 0 bases at V and 7 bases at J, with 17 bases in the middle. Germline V CDR1 and CDR2: SGDLS, YYNGEE. This CDR3 has 15 amino acids. CDR3 region: CASSVESQGWGEQYF. The CDR3 nucleotides are TGTGCCAGCAGCGTAGAGTCCCAGGGCTGGGGGGAGCAGTACTTC.

This clonotype was counted between two and nine times. Because it lacks the conserved phenylalanine or tryptophan at the end, this CDR3 is likely a read error. The DNA is left out, because the CDR3 cannot be placed on it with certainty; the CDR3 is given as TCRdb lists it. This chain uses TRBV7-9 with TRBJ2-1; TRBD1, the table's D call, was not compared with the DNA. Germline CDR1 is SEHNR and CDR2 is FQNEAQ (reference sequence). The CDR3 length equals 8 residues, ends included. The CDR3 region is CASRPPES.

The J gene is TRBJ2-2, the V gene TRBV15, with D unresolved. The CDR3 contains 18 residues. Germline CDR1 LNHNV, CDR2 YYDKDF (reference sequence). The V and J ends lost 0 bases and 2 bases respectively, with 16 bases between them. CDR3 loop: CATSREPQTSGNTGELFF. CDR3 nucleotides: TGTGCCACCAGCAGAGAGCCACAGACCTCTGGAAACACCGGGGAGCTGTTTTTT.

This clonotype was recorded at least ten times. Given a much more abundant clone one base away, this may be a read error. The chain uses TRBV7-8 and TRBJ1-1; D remains ambiguous. CDR1 and CDR2 (germline): SGHVS, FQNEAQ. This CDR3 region has 13 residues. CDR3 DNA sequence: TGTGCCAGCAGCTTAGATGGGAACACTGAAGCTTCCTTT. It is translated as CASSLDGNTEASF.

This clonotype was seen a handful of times. This chain connects TRBV7-9 to TRBJ2-5; D is undetermined. There are 18 residues in the CDR3. Trimming pared 3 bases from V and 7 bases from J, leaving 27 bases between. The germline CDR1 and CDR2 sequences are SEHNR and FQNEAQ (reference sequence). CDR3 sequence (DNA): TGTGCCAGCAGCTTCCTGACACCCGCTCTCTTCTCTCGGGTGACCCAGTACTTC. It codes for CASSFLTPALFSRVTQYF.

The J gene is TRBJ2-6, the V gene TRBV11-3, with D possibly being TRBD1 (5 bases). From germline, CDR1 is SGHNT and CDR2 YENEEA. The length of the CDR3 is 16 residues. Deletions cut 3 bases from V and 1 base from J, with 10 bases between. The CDR3 bases are TGTGCCAGCAGCTTCCAGGGTCCGTCTGGGGCCAACGTCCTGACTTTC. Translated: CASSFQGPSGANVLTF.

In its sample, this clonotype was seen many times. The chain combines TRBV5-1 with TRBJ1-5; perhaps TRBD1 as D (5 bases). Trimming removed 0 bases from V and 1 base from J, with 8 bases in between. The CDR3 consists of 15 residues. CDR1 SGHRS and CDR2 YFSETQ come from the germline V gene. Here the CDR3 reads CASSLDGGSNQPQHF. CDR3 nucleotide sequence: TGCGCCAGCAGCTTGGACGGGGGAAGCAATCAGCCCCAGCATTTT.

The chain recombines TRBV19 with TRBJ1-2; possibly TRBD1 for D (5 bases). Trimming stripped 2 bases from V and 3 bases from J, with 10 bases between. The length of the CDR3 is 14 residues. Germline assignment: CDR1 LNHDA and CDR2 SQIVND (reference sequence). The CDR3 DNA is TGTGCCAGTAGTATAATGGGGCAGGACTATGGCTACACCTTC. Its protein product is CASSIMGQDYGYTF. The full variable domain, with the rest looked up from reference TRBV19 and TRBJ1-2, is DGGITQSPKYLFRKEGQNVTLSCEQNLNHDAMYWYRQDPGQGLRLIYYSQIVNDFQKGDIAEGYSVSREKKESFPLTVTSAQKNPTAFYLCASSIMGQDYGYTFGSGTRLTVV.

This clonotype was found a few times. The CDR3 is CASSLVGGGAGEQYF. In nucleotides, the CDR3 is TGTGCCAGCAGCTTAGTAGGCGGGGGGGCCGGAGAGCAGTACTTC. This chain uses TRBV7-8 with TRBJ2-7, with 9 bases lining up with TRBD2. Unmatched junction bases numbered 8, after V lost 1 base and J lost 7 bases. This CDR3 comprises 15 residues. Per germline, CDR1 SGHVS and CDR2 FQNEAQ.

This clonotype was detected only once. The chain uses TRBV20-1 and TRBJ2-5, with TRBD1 as a possible D gene (6 bases). The CDR3 covers 15 residues. CDR1 DFQATT and CDR2 SNEGSKA come from the germline V gene (reference sequence). V lost 6 bases and J 3 bases, leaving 20 bases between the germline ends. The CDR3 region is CSAIDRRDTEETQYF. The CDR3 DNA reads TGCAGTGCCATCGACAGGCGTGACACTGAAGAGACCCAGTACTTC.

This clonotype occurred once. This chain joins TRBV6-1 and TRBJ1-6, with D maybe TRBD1 (5 bases). Germline V gene sequence: CDR1 MNHNS, CDR2 SASEGT. Trimming left V 7 bases short and J 5 bases short, with 15 bases between. The CDR3 is 15 amino acids. CDR3 amino acids: CASNRLAGHNSPLHF. CDR3 sequence (DNA): TGTGCCAGCAATCGACTAGCGGGGCATAATTCACCCCTCCACTTT.

Details on this clonotype: The CDR3 does not end in the conserved phenylalanine or tryptophan, so this is likely a read error. The chain links TRBV7-2 to TRBJ2-5, with D unclear. The CDR3 runs to 11 residues. CDR1 SGHTA and CDR2 FQGNSA come from the germline V gene. V lost 5 bases, J lost 5 bases, and 6 bases lay in between. The CDR3, as DNA: TGTGCCAGCAGCCCCGGGGAGACCCAGTACTCC. It translates to CASSPGETQYS.

V gene TRBV5-4 combines with J gene TRBJ1-2; 8 bases fit TRBD1. In germline, CDR1 is SGHNT, CDR2 YYREEE (reference sequence). The junction had 12 bases not matched to a gene; V was cut back by 2 bases and J by 6 bases. The CDR3 covers 16 residues. CDR3: CASSLKGARGRDGYTF. The CDR3 region has the DNA TGTGCCAGCAGCTTAAAAGGGGCCAGGGGGCGGGATGGCTACACCTTC.

There are many counts of this clonotype. The chain links TRBV7-3 to TRBJ2-2, with D possibly called TRBD1 or TRBD2 (5 bases each). Trimming removed 5 bases at V and 6 bases at J, with 10 bases between. Germline CDR1 and CDR2: SGHTA and FQGTGA. CDR3 length equals 13 residues. CDR3 in amino acids: CASSGTNSGELFF. Here the CDR3 DNA reads TGTGCCAGCAGCGGGACGAATTCCGGGGAGCTGTTTTTT. The full variable domain, in which reference TRBV7-3 and TRBJ2-2 provide the parts outside the CDR3, is GAGVSQTPSNKVTEKGKYVELRCDPISGHTALYWYRQSLGQGPEFLIYFQGTGAADDSGLPNDRFFAVRPEGSVSTLKIQRTERGDSAVYLCASSGTNSGELFFGEGSRLTVL.

This clonotype was recorded once. The junction departs from germline at one end; a sequencing error may be responsible. The chain combines TRBV5-1 with TRBJ1-1; a weak D match, TRBD1 (6 bases). The CDR3 spans 15 residues. Germline V CDR1 and CDR2: SGHRS, YFSETQ. CDR3: CASSVAGAMNTEAFF. The CDR3 coding sequence is TGTGCCAGCAGCGTAGCAGGGGCCATGAACACTGAAGCTTTCTTT.

J is TRBJ1-2 and V is TRBV7-2; weak D call: TRBD1 (5 bases). Germline CDR1 and CDR2: SGHTA and FQGNSA. V was cut by 4 bases and J by 4 bases, with 16 bases left in between. CDR3 length equals 15 residues. CDR3 sequence reads: CASSSGTRMSYGYTF. DNA for the CDR3: TGTGCCAGCAGCTCAGGGACCCGAATGAGCTATGGCTACACCTTC. Full variable domain (remainder filled in from reference TRBV7-2 and TRBJ1-2): GAGVSQSPSNKVTEKGKDVELRCDPISGHTALYWYRQSLGQGLEFLIYFQGNSAPDKSGLPSDRFSAERTGGSVSTLTIQRTQQEDSAVYLCASSSGTRMSYGYTFGSGTRLTVV.

This clonotype was recorded at least ten times. J is TRBJ2-3 and V is TRBV6-5, with D maybe TRBD2 (5 bases). This CDR3 comprises 13 residues. Germline assignment: CDR1 MNHEY and CDR2 SVGAGI. V was trimmed by 8 bases and J by 0 bases, leaving 9 bases between them. DNA for the CDR3: TGTGCCAGCGGGGAGCCTAGCACAGATACGCAGTATTTT. It encodes CASGEPSTDTQYF.

This clonotype appeared many times. The chain has TRBV4-1 and TRBJ1-4; 7 bases align to TRBD1. The length of the CDR3 is 15 residues. The germline V gene has CDR1 MGHRA and CDR2 YSYEKL. V lost 3 bases, J lost 8 bases, and 9 bases stayed unmatched. This CDR3 reads CASSQAGQSTEKLFF. The CDR3 coding sequence is TGCGCCAGCAGCCAGGCGGGACAGTCGACGGAAAAACTGTTTTTT.

The V call is TRBV20-1, the J call TRBJ2-5; D remains ambiguous. CDR3 length: 11 residues. Per germline, CDR1 DFQATT and CDR2 SNEGSKA (reference sequence). Trimming stripped 2 bases from V and 5 bases from J, with 6 bases between. For the CDR3, the DNA is TGCAGTGCTAGATCCATGGAGACCCAGTACTTC. Amino acids: CSARSMETQYF.

The genes are TRBV10-3 and TRBJ2-3; 9 bases line up with TRBD2. The trim removed 2 bases at V and 4 bases at J, leaving 4 bases unmatched. CDR3 size: 15 residues. In germline, CDR1 is ENHRY, CDR2 SYGVKD. The CDR3 is CAISETSGRSDTQYF. The CDR3 bases are TGTGCCATCAGTGAGACTAGCGGGCGCTCAGATACGCAGTATTTT.

On this clonotype itself: This may arise from a read error, as a much more abundant clone is one base away. The chain carries TRBV7-9 and TRBJ2-3; D remains ambiguous. The CDR3 runs to 14 residues. Germline assignment: CDR1 SEHNR and CDR2 FQNEAQ (reference sequence). V shed 9 bases and J shed 4 bases, with 17 bases lying between them. This CDR3 reads CARSAYPTSDTQYF. CDR3 nucleotides: TGTGCCAGGTCGGCCTACCCCACCTCAGATACGCAGTATTTT.